This is a list of T cell receptor beta chains from one sample in a study of blood T cell repertoires in COVID-19. The data were produced by immunoSEQ multiplex PCR, yet TCRdb's version contains in-frame clones alone and is incomplete. Altogether about 130,000 clones are present, more than 70% being singletons, with the ten largest covering approximately 1.5%. The sequenced sample was peripheral blood. The source is a man in his sixties with acute or convalescent COVID-19. CDR3s include the opening cysteine and the closing phenylalanine or tryptophan. A D gene is named only where the DNA matches it firmly. Not all rows give a size; the values are once, few, many and, for expanded clones, a class.

size	V	D	J	CDR3	DNA
NA	TRBV6-4	NA	TRBJ2-2	CASSGSTAGELFF	TGTGCCAGCAGTGGTTCTACGGCCGGGGAGCTGTTTTTT
NA	TRBV5-4	TRBD2	TRBJ2-5	CASSFLAAHQETQYF	TGTGCCAGCAGCTTTCTAGCGGCCCACCAAGAGACCCAGTACTTC
NA	TRBV7-6	NA	TRBJ1-6	CASSLTSSNSPLHF	TGTGCCAGCAGCTTAACGAGTTCTAATTCACCCCTCCACTTT
NA	TRBV28	NA	TRBJ1-4	CASSLTGRGLATNEKLFF	TGTGCCAGCAGTTTAACAGGCAGGGGCCTTGCAACTAATGAAAAACTGTTTTTT
NA	TRBV19	NA	TRBJ1-6	CASSPTGNAYNSPLHF	TGTGCCAGTAGTCCAACAGGGAACGCCTATAATTCACCCCTCCACTTT
once	TRBV12-3/TRBV12-4	NA	TRBJ1-2	CASSLLQIYGYTF	TGTGCCAGCAGTTTATTACAGATCTATGGCTACACCTTC
NA	TRBV10-2	TRBD2	TRBJ2-5	CASSATSGRAGETQYF	TGCGCCAGCAGTGCAACTAGCGGGAGGGCAGGGGAGACCCAGTACTTC
once	TRBV9	TRBD2	TRBJ2-2	CASSVVARGASTGELFF	TGTGCCAGCAGCGTAGTGGCGCGGGGGGCCTCCACCGGGGAGCTGTTTTTT
NA	TRBV30	TRBD1	TRBJ2-3	CAWSSGTGTWADTQYF	TGTGCCTGGAGCTCCGGGACAGGCACGTGGGCAGATACGCAGTATTTT
NA	TRBV11-2	TRBD1	TRBJ1-2	CASSLIRTGGPTNYGYTF	TGTGCCAGCAGCTTAATAAGGACAGGGGGACCCACTAACTATGGCTACACCTTC
NA	TRBV5-4	NA	TRBJ2-7	CASSYSGSSYEQYF	TGTGCCAGCAGCTACAGCGGATCCTCCTACGAGCAGTACTTC
NA	TRBV9	TRBD2	TRBJ2-3	CASSVAGFGGGAQDTQYF	TGTGCCAGCAGCGTAGCCGGCTTCGGCGGGGGGGCCCAAGATACGCAGTATTTT
NA	TRBV6-7	NA	TRBJ2-7	CASSYSGSHEQYF	TGTGCCAGCAGTTACTCGGGGAGCCACGAGCAGTACTTC